This is a list of T cell receptor beta chains from one sample in a study of cytomegalovirus exposure and HLA in healthy donors. The method was immunoSEQ multiplex PCR; TCRdb's version includes in-frame clones alone and lacks a portion of them. The table has 150,000 to 200,000 clones, 75% to 80% seen once. Material for sequencing was PBMCs. The receptors shown here come from a man over 45 in good health and CMV-seropositive. CDR3s include the opening cysteine and the closing phenylalanine or tryptophan. Fields, in order: V gene, CDR3 length, J gene, D gene, clone size, CDR3 protein, CDR3 DNA. The D gene is left open where the match is weak. Where a row states a size, it is once, few, many or the class of an expanded clone; other rows omit it.

TRBV9	19	TRBJ1-3	TRBD1	NA	CASSGRPGGQGAFGNTIYF	TGTGCCAGCAGCGGAAGACCCGGGGGACAGGGGGCTTTTGGAAACACCATATATTTT
TRBV6-5	11	TRBJ1-1	TRBD1	NA	CASRTGAEAFF	TGTGCCAGCCGTACAGGGGCGGAAGCTTTCTTT
TRBV6-6	14	TRBJ1-5	TRBD1	NA	CASSLDRVERPQHF	TGTGCCAGCAGCCTTGACAGGGTGGAACGGCCCCAGCATTTT
TRBV6-1	15	TRBJ2-1	NA	NA	CASSEYGVSYNEQFF	TGTGCCAGCAGTGAATACGGGGTTTCCTACAATGAGCAGTTCTTC
TRBV7-9	13	TRBJ1-4	NA	NA	CASSWQRHEKLFF	TGTGCCAGCAGCTGGCAGCGCCATGAAAAACTGTTTTTT
TRBV4-1	13	TRBJ1-2	TRBD1	NA	CASSREGARGYTF	TGCGCCAGCAGCCGAGAGGGGGCGCGTGGCTACACCTTC
TRBV5-1	14	TRBJ1-1	TRBD1	once	CASSLGDRDTEAFF	TGCGCCAGCAGCTTAGGGGACAGGGACACTGAAGCTTTCTTT
TRBV7-2	12	TRBJ2-1	NA	NA	CASSPTHNEQFF	TGTGCCAGCAGCCCTACCCACAATGAGCAGTTCTTC
TRBV14	15	TRBJ1-2	NA	NA	CASSQGFVTMEGYTF	TGTGCCAGCAGCCAAGGTTTCGTTACGATGGAGGGCTACACCTTC
TRBV4-1	15	TRBJ2-2	NA	NA	CASSQGQGFTGELFF	TGCGCCAGCAGCCAAGGGCAGGGGTTCACCGGGGAGCTGTTTTTT
TRBV12-5	19	TRBJ2-2	TRBD2	NA	CASGFGTSGGKIPAGELFF	TGTGCTAGTGGTTTCGGGACTAGCGGGGGCAAAATCCCGGCCGGGGAGCTGTTTTTT
TRBV5-4	12	TRBJ2-1	NA	NA	CASSFSSNEQFF	TGTGCCAGCAGCTTTTCCAGCAATGAGCAGTTCTTC
TRBV12-2	12	TRBJ2-3	NA	NA	CASRPDRGTQYF	TGTGCAAGTCGTCCGGACAGGGGAACGCAGTATTTT
TRBV6-5	14	TRBJ1-1	TRBD1	NA	CASSYETGHTEAFF	TGTGCCAGCAGTTACGAGACAGGGCACACTGAAGCTTTCTTT
TRBV7-8	15	TRBJ2-3	NA	few	CASTPQGSYTDTQYF	TGTGCCAGCACCCCACAGGGTTCATACACAGATACGCAGTATTTT
TRBV27	14	TRBJ2-5	NA	NA	CASSPRVGRETQYF	TGTGCCAGCAGTCCTCGCGTAGGGAGAGAGACCCAGTACTTC
TRBV30	14	TRBJ2-7	TRBD1	NA	CAWHAGTGFYEQYF	TGTGCCTGGCACGCCGGGACAGGGTTCTACGAGCAGTACTTC
TRBV27	15	TRBJ2-4	NA	NA	CASSIYGTQKNIQYF	TGTGCCAGCAGTATCTACGGGACACAAAAAAACATTCAGTACTTC
TRBV2	16	TRBJ2-1	TRBD2	NA	CASLTLRAGDYNEQFF	TGTGCCAGCTTAACTCTGAGAGCGGGGGATTACAATGAGCAGTTCTTC
TRBV10-2	12	TRBJ2-1	NA	NA	CASRMTSYEQFF	TGCGCCAGCAGGATGACTAGTTATGAGCAGTTCTTC
TRBV19	14	TRBJ1-5	TRBD1	NA	CASRGQGQNQPQHF	TGTGCCAGTAGAGGACAGGGGCAAAATCAGCCCCAGCATTTT
TRBV7-2	13	TRBJ2-6	NA	NA	CAGGSPGANVLTF	TGTGCCGGTGGCTCCCCTGGGGCCAACGTCCTGACTTTC
TRBV2	14	TRBJ1-2	TRBD1	NA	CASSDRGRIYGYTF	TGTGCCAGCAGTGACAGGGGGCGAATCTATGGCTACACCTTC
TRBV29-1	11	TRBJ1-1	NA	NA	CSVRREAEAFF	TGCAGCGTTCGGCGGGAGGCTGAAGCTTTCTTT
TRBV5-1	14	TRBJ1-1	NA	NA	CASSFYTGSTEAFF	TGCGCCAGCAGCTTTTATACAGGGAGTACTGAAGCTTTCTTT
TRBV7-9	13	TRBJ1-1	NA	NA	CASSSRRAAEAFF	TGTGCCAGCAGCTCCCGCAGGGCCGCTGAAGCTTTCTTT
TRBV5-1	13	TRBJ2-1	NA	once	CASSLDLPGEQFF	TGCGCCAGCAGCTTGGACCTCCCGGGTGAGCAGTTCTTC
TRBV9	15	TRBJ2-3	NA	NA	CASSVVGTSTDTQYF	TGTGCCAGCAGCGTAGTTGGGACTAGCACAGATACGCAGTATTTT
TRBV5-1	15	TRBJ2-7	TRBD2	few	CASSQTSGGSYEQYF	TGCGCCAGCAGCCAAACTAGCGGGGGGTCCTACGAGCAGTACTTC
TRBV6-6	15	TRBJ1-2	TRBD1	NA	CASSYAVSQGGLYTF	TGTGCCAGCAGTTACGCGGTATCCCAGGGGGGCCTATACACCTTC
TRBV29-1	13	TRBJ2-4	NA	NA	CSVDGGAKNIQYF	TGCAGCGTTGATGGGGGGGCCAAAAACATTCAGTACTTC
TRBV21-1	17	TRBJ1-2	NA	few	CASSKGERQPIPYGYTF	TGTGCCAGCAGCAAGGGTGAGCGACAGCCAATACCATATGGCTACACCTTC
TRBV29-1	15	TRBJ2-1	TRBD1	NA	CSVEPGTGSYNEQFF	TGCAGCGTTGAACCAGGGACAGGGTCCTACAATGAGCAGTTCTTC
TRBV2	13	TRBJ2-7	TRBD1	once	CASFWDSRGEQYF	TGTGCCAGCTTTTGGGACAGTCGAGGGGAGCAGTACTTC
TRBV27	16	TRBJ1-6	TRBD1	NA	CASTLGRGTGVSPLHF	TGTGCCAGCACCCTCGGGCGGGGGACAGGGGTCTCACCCCTCCACTTT
TRBV13	15	TRBJ2-7	TRBD1	NA	CASSQPGQGSYEQYF	TGTGCCAGCAGCCAACCGGGACAGGGGTCCTACGAGCAGTACTTC
TRBV7-6	17	TRBJ1-3	NA	once	CASSLGGLRFSGNTIYF	TGTGCCAGCAGCTTAGGGGGACTCCGCTTCTCTGGAAACACCATATATTTT
TRBV5-1	18	TRBJ1-2	TRBD1	once	CASSLGDIQGATSYGYTF	TGCGCCAGCAGCTTGGGGGACATACAGGGGGCGACCAGTTATGGCTACACCTTC
TRBV2	16	TRBJ2-1	NA	NA	CASSNQGFLVWDEQFF	TGTGCCAGCAGCAACCAGGGTTTTCTGGTGTGGGATGAGCAGTTCTTC